This T cell receptor beta chain emerged from a study of identical twins. The study's findings and limits: Out-of-frame beta chain sequences displayed weaker excess sharing between twins.

Trimming took off 1 base at V and 8 bases at J, with 6 bases between the two ends. CDR1 is MNHNS, CDR2 SASEGT, per germline. The length of the CDR3 is 12 residues. In its sample, this clonotype was seen a few times. Its antigen remains unknown. TCRdb re-called the 5' RACE reads with MiXCR, one entry per CDR3 protein. This sample carries 470,000 or so distinct CDR3 sequences, 20% to 25% of them seen once, and the ten largest clones take about 2.7%. These data also featured in a second study, about T cells expressing NK-cell markers. That work contributes: The contribution of dominant NKG2C+ clonotypes to CD8+ T cells in a handful of donors was 1.0-7.0%.

The rearrangement uses TRBV6-1 and TRBJ2-1; D gene unclear. The sequence derives from a young woman in good health. Input material: CD4+ T cells sorted from blood. CDR3 DNA sequence: TGTGCCAGCAGTGAAGTGGAGTATGAGCAGTTCTTC. Encoded protein: CASSEVEYEQFF.